This T cell receptor beta chain originates from a study of beta chain features in type 1 diabetes. General study results and limits: People with Type 1 diabetes carried modestly yet significantly shorter TCRB CDR3s in all four CD4+ subsets. Although PCR might favor shorter templates, it would do so equally in patients and controls. VDJ junctions from patients with type 1 diabetes contained fewer insertions and more deletions.

The V gene's germline CDR1 is LNHDA and CDR2 SQIVND (reference sequence). V gave up 5 bases and J gave up 4 bases, with 21 bases separating them. The CDR3 consists of 18 residues. The sequenced template was cDNA made from the entire isolated RNA. The study sequenced naive, central memory and regulatory T cell samples to an average of roughly 3.4 million reads. Measured with immunoSEQ multiplex PCR; TCRdb has only the in-frame clones, and not every one. The data show about 160,000 clones, with around 8.4% seen just once and more than 0.5% held by the top ten. On this clone: The antigen remains unidentified.

The chain links TRBV19 to TRBJ2-6, with D possibly matching TRBD1 (7 bases). The clonotype was recovered from a woman aged 18-29 years with type 1 diabetes. The sample was central memory CD4+ T cells from blood. The CDR3 coding sequence is TGTGCCAGTAGTTCCGGGGGACAGCTAAGACTGGGGGCCAACGTCCTGACTTTC. It translates to CASSSGGQLRLGANVLTF.